The 4 T cell receptor beta chains listed next were all sequenced from one sample in a study of blood T cell repertoires in COVID-19. Clones were read by immunoSEQ multiplex PCR, and TCRdb kept only the in-frame ones, dropping some. The sample contains roughly 41,000 clones, 70% to 90% of which appear only once. The sample comprised peripheral blood. The receptors here all came from a man in his sixties with acute or convalescent COVID-19.

The chain couples TRBV27 to TRBJ1-3, with 7 bases aligning to TRBD1. Germline assignment: CDR1 MNHEY and CDR2 SMNVEV (reference sequence). This CDR3 spans 14 amino acids. The V and J ends lost 5 bases and 3 bases, in that order; junction bases with no gene match: 4. CDR3 sequence reads: CASSPGTDGNTIYF. The CDR3 DNA reads as TGTGCCAGCAGTCCCGGGACAGATGGAAACACCATATATTTT.

In its sample, this clone was seen once. The CDR3 loop is CASSGQRNTEAFF. The CDR3 bases are TGTGCCAGCTCCGGACAGAGGAACACTGAAGCTTTCTTT. The chain has TRBV18 and TRBJ1-1; tentative D call: TRBD1 (6 bases). Germline CDR1 KGHSH, CDR2 LQKENI. V lost 6 bases and J 1 base, leaving 9 bases between the germline ends. CDR3 length: 13 amino acids. Together with reference TRBV18 and TRBJ1-1, the CDR3 gives the full variable domain: NAGVMQNPRHLVRRRGQEARLRCSPMKGHSHVYWYRQLPEEGLKFMVYLQKENIIDESGMPKERFSAEFPKEGPSILRIQQVVRGDSAAYFCASSGQRNTEAFFGQGTRLTVV.

This clone was picked up one time. The CDR3 reads CASETGTSYNSPLHF. In DNA form, the CDR3 reads TGTGCCAGTGAGACAGGGACCTCCTATAATTCACCCCTCCACTTT. The V gene is TRBV5-6, the J gene TRBJ1-6; 7 bases are a match to TRBD1. The CDR3 is 15 amino acids. Germline trimming cut 8 bases from V and 0 bases from J; bases unmatched to any gene: 5. The germline gives CDR1 SGHDT, CDR2 YYEEEE.

This clone was recorded a few times. The rearrangement joins TRBV4-2 to TRBJ2-1, with TRBD2 matching over 8 bases. CDR1 and CDR2 from the germline V gene are LGHNA and YNFKEQ. The CDR3 totals 16 residues. The ends lost 2 bases at V and 6 bases at J; junction bases unmatched: 9. Written as DNA, the CDR3 is TGTGCCAGCAGCCAACTACCGGGGGGGCGCGTCAATGAGCAGTTCTTC. It codes for CASSQLPGGRVNEQFF.